The 27 T cell receptor beta chains below were found in one sample sequenced in a study of blood T cell repertoires in COVID-19. The assay was immunoSEQ multiplex PCR, and TCRdb's table has in-frame clones only and misses some. The repertoire holds just over 200,000 clones, about 78% seen once, with 5.5% in the top ten. The material sequenced was peripheral blood. The receptor source for this set is a woman in her 70s with acute or convalescent COVID-19.

This rearrangement joins TRBV6-6 to TRBJ1-1; D is ambiguous. Trimming stripped 7 bases from V and 4 bases from J, with 16 bases between. The CDR3 runs to 14 residues. Per germline, CDR1 MNHNY and CDR2 SVGAGI (reference sequence). CDR3 in amino acids: CASTLDGGVTEAFF. The CDR3 DNA reads as TGTGCCAGCACCTTAGACGGCGGGGTCACTGAAGCTTTCTTT.

The CDR3 DNA follows: TGCGCCAGCAGCCAACCGGGACTAAGCACAGATACGCAGTATTTT. Translated: CASSQPGLSTDTQYF. This rearrangement joins TRBV4-1 to TRBJ2-3; 7 positions match TRBD2. Germline values: CDR1 MGHRA, CDR2 YSYEKL. The CDR3 is 15 amino acids. V lost 2 bases to trimming and J lost 0 bases; unmatched junction nucleotides: 2.

The chain employs TRBV3-1 (or the pseudogene TRBV3-2) and TRBJ1-6, with D possibly being TRBD1 (6 bases). The V and J ends lost 1 base and 3 bases respectively, with 10 bases between them. The CDR3 extends over 16 amino acids. Germline V gives CDR1 LGHDT, CDR2 YNNKEL (reference sequence). In DNA form, the CDR3 reads TGTGCCAGCAGCCAAGCAGGGGCGAGCTATAATTCACCCCTCCACTTT. It encodes CASSQAGASYNSPLHF.

The rearrangement joins TRBV20-1 to TRBJ2-1, with 8 nucleotides matching TRBD1. V trimming: 3 bases; J trimming: 8 bases; junction bases outside the gene matches: 6. The germline V gene encodes CDR1 DFQATT and CDR2 SNEGSKA (reference sequence). This CDR3 comprises 13 residues. The CDR3 nucleotides read TGCAGTGCTAGTCAGGGGGCGCAGGATGAGCAGTTCTTC. It encodes CSASQGAQDEQFF.

This clone occurred once. The chain couples TRBV29-1 to TRBJ2-1, with 9 bases identical to TRBD1. The CDR3 extends over 12 amino acids. V dropped 7 bases and J dropped 8; count of bases not matched to a gene: 6. Germline V lookup: CDR1 SQVTM, CDR2 ANQGSEA. As DNA, the CDR3 is TGCAGCGGTGGACAGGGGAACGATGAGCAGTTCTTC. It is translated as CSGGQGNDEQFF.

This clone has just one count. V is TRBV18 and J is TRBJ1-5, with a possible D match to TRBD1 (5 bases). The V end was cut by 5 bases, the J end by 0 bases, with 8 bases between. Germline CDR1 KGHSH, CDR2 LQKENI. There are 14 residues in the CDR3. The CDR3 coding sequence is TGTGCCAGCTCAAGACAGAATAGCAATCAGCCCCAGCATTTT. Translating it yields CASSRQNSNQPQHF.

The V gene is TRBV7-3, the J gene TRBJ2-3; D unresolved. Trimming cost V 2 bases and J 3 bases, with 6 bases left between them. The length of the CDR3 is 13 residues. Per germline, CDR1 SGHTA and CDR2 FQGTGA. CDR3 nucleotide sequence: TGTGCCAGCAGCTTAGTCGGGACAGATACGCAGTATTTT. Protein product: CASSLVGTDTQYF.

This clone was counted ten times or more. This chain uses TRBV7-9 with TRBJ2-2; 7 bases line up with TRBD2. Germline CDR1 SEHNR, CDR2 FQNEAQ (reference sequence). This CDR3 contains 17 residues. The V gene end was trimmed by 5 bases and the J gene end by 1 base; junction bases not matched to a gene: 10. The DNA for the CDR3 is TGTGCCAGCAGCCCCACTTGGGCTAGCGGGAACACCGGGGAGCTGTTTTTT. Amino acids: CASSPTWASGNTGELFF.

This clone was detected once. The rearrangement links TRBV5-1 to TRBJ1-2; TRBD1 might be the D (6 bases). CDR1 and CDR2 (germline): SGHRS, YFSETQ. Trimming took off 3 bases at V and 13 bases at J, with 22 bases between the two ends. This CDR3 is built from 14 residues. The CDR3 coding sequence is TGCGCCAGCAGCTCTACAGGGAGGGGAAATCTGGGCACCTTC. Amino acid sequence: CASSSTGRGNLGTF.

CDR3 sequence reads: CSAGQISYEQYF. The CDR3 DNA reads TGCAGCGCCGGACAAATCTCCTACGAGCAGTACTTC. The V and J genes are TRBV29-1 and TRBJ2-7; TRBD1 is a possible D gene (5 bases). Trimming cost V 7 bases and J 0 bases, with 10 bases left between them. From germline, CDR1 is SQVTM and CDR2 ANQGSEA. The length of the CDR3 is 12 residues.

The chain carries TRBV29-1 and TRBJ2-1, with 7 nucleotides matching TRBD1. CDR1 and CDR2 from the germline V gene are SQVTM and ANQGSEA. V lost 7 bases and J lost 4; bases outside the gene matches: 4. The CDR3 spans 12 residues. CDR3 sequence reads: CSGSGGYNEQFF. CDR3 coding DNA: TGCAGCGGATCAGGGGGTTACAATGAGCAGTTCTTC.

This sequence joins TRBV19 and TRBJ2-5; 9 nucleotides agree with TRBD2. J was trimmed by 2 bases and V by 3 bases; bases with no gene match: 4. This CDR3 has 15 residues. Germline loops: CDR1 LNHDA, CDR2 SQIVND (reference sequence). Here the CDR3 reads CASSIPAGGQETQYF. The CDR3, as DNA: TGTGCCAGTAGTATCCCAGCGGGAGGTCAAGAGACCCAGTACTTC.

V usage is TRBV9 and J usage is TRBJ1-1, with D perhaps TRBD1 (5 bases). The CDR3 is 13 amino acids. The germline V and J ends were trimmed by 0 bases and 7 bases, with 10 bases remaining between them. Germline lookup yields CDR1 SGDLS and CDR2 YYNGEE. CDR3 sequence reads: CASSVGSGLEAFF. CDR3 nucleotides: TGTGCCAGCAGCGTAGGGTCAGGGCTTGAAGCTTTCTTT.

The chain carries TRBV19 and TRBJ1-5; TRBD1 matches 11 bases. The CDR3 spans 19 residues. The V gene's germline CDR1 is LNHDA and CDR2 SQIVND (reference sequence). Trimming at V came to 5 bases and at J to 2 bases, leaving 14 bases not matched to a gene. CDR3 bases: TGTGCCAGTAGTTCAGCCGGGACAGGGGGAAGCGATGGCAATCAGCCCCAGCATTTT. Protein sequence: CASSSAGTGGSDGNQPQHF.

This chain uses TRBV11-3 with TRBJ1-1; D gene uncertain. The germline V gene has CDR1 SGHNT and CDR2 YENEEA. Trimming cost V 0 bases and J 4 bases, with 9 bases left between them. The CDR3 covers 14 residues. Here the CDR3 DNA reads TGTGCCAGCAGCTTAGATGGGGAGAGCACTGAAGCTTTCTTT. Amino acids: CASSLDGESTEAFF.

The J gene is TRBJ2-3, the V gene TRBV2; TRBD2 might be the D (6 bases). V lost 2 bases and J 0 bases, leaving 9 bases between the germline ends. This CDR3 is 15 amino acids long. The germline gives CDR1 SNHLY, CDR2 FYNNEI. Here the CDR3 DNA reads TGTGCCAGCAGTGAAACGGGACTTAGCACAGATACGCAGTATTTT. Protein: CASSETGLSTDTQYF. Together with reference TRBV2 and TRBJ2-3, the CDR3 gives the full variable domain: EPEVTQTPSHQVTQMGQEVILRCVPISNHLYFYWYRQILGQKVEFLVSFYNNEISEKSEIFDDQFSVERPDGSNFTLKIRSTKLEDSAMYFCASSETGLSTDTQYFGPGTRLTVL.

V gene TRBV19 combines with J gene TRBJ1-2; D not certain. Trimming cost V 3 bases and J 4 bases, with 9 bases left between them. The CDR3 loop spans 13 amino acids. CDR1 is LNHDA and CDR2 is SQIVND in the germline V gene (reference sequence). The CDR3 loop is CASSIETSYGYTF. The CDR3 bases are TGTGCCAGTAGTATTGAGACATCCTATGGCTACACCTTC.

This clone showed up just once. The chain links TRBV19 to TRBJ2-7, with 12 bases aligning to TRBD2. The V gene end was trimmed by 3 bases and the J gene end by 3 bases; junction bases not matched to a gene: 6. Germline values: CDR1 LNHDA, CDR2 SQIVND (reference sequence). The CDR3 is 16 amino acids. CDR3: CASSIAQGLAGYEQYF. Here the CDR3 DNA reads TGTGCCAGTAGTATTGCCCAGGGACTAGCGGGCTACGAGCAGTACTTC.

This clone was seen only a few times. This chain joins TRBV3-1 (or the pseudogene TRBV3-2) and TRBJ1-1, with a tentative D call TRBD1 (6 bases). Germline V gene data show CDR1 as LGHDT and CDR2 as YNNKEL (reference sequence). CDR3 length: 14 residues. V lost 5 bases, J lost 2 bases, and 12 bases lay in between. In DNA, the CDR3 is TGTGCCAGCAGCAAATTACAGGGAAACACTGAAGCTTTCTTT. It codes for CASSKLQGNTEAFF.

CDR3 in DNA: TGTGCCACCAGTGATTCGGGACTCGGGAACACTGAAGCTTTCTTT. It is translated as CATSDSGLGNTEAFF. The chain employs TRBV24-1 and TRBJ1-1, with a tentative D call TRBD1 (5 bases). V was trimmed by 2 bases and J by 1 base, leaving 10 bases between them. Germline loops: CDR1 KGHDR, CDR2 SFDVKD. The length of the CDR3 is 15 residues.

The chain employs TRBV14 and TRBJ2-4; TRBD1 aligns across 7 bases. Per germline, CDR1 SGHDN and CDR2 FVKESK. V was clipped by 0 bases and J by 7 bases; unmatched bases: 6. The CDR3 loop spans 15 amino acids. CDR3 bases: TGTGCCAGCAGCCAAGAAGGAAACAGGGGTAACATTCAGTACTTC. Its protein is CASSQEGNRGNIQYF.

The chain joins TRBV28 to TRBJ1-6, with 9 nucleotides matching TRBD1. V was pared by 6 bases and J by 9 bases, with 6 bases of the junction left unmatched. Germline V lookup: CDR1 MDHEN, CDR2 SYDVKM. There are 14 residues in the CDR3. The CDR3 DNA sequence: TGTGCCAGCAGCAAGGACAGGGGTCCTTCACCCCTCCACTTT. Translating gives CASSKDRGPSPLHF.

The chain uses TRBV30 and TRBJ2-7, with a possible D match to TRBD1 (5 bases). Germline V gives CDR1 GTSNPN, CDR2 SVGIG (reference sequence). CDR3 length: 14 residues. Trimming removed 2 bases at V and 3 bases at J, with 14 bases between. This CDR3 is CAWSMTVQGYEQYF. The CDR3 DNA follows: TGTGCCTGGAGTATGACAGTCCAGGGCTACGAGCAGTACTTC.

The table lists this clone with a count of one. This rearrangement joins TRBV7-9 to TRBJ2-1, with TRBD2 matching 8 bases. The V segment lost 5 bases and the J segment 3 bases; nucleotides outside the gene matches: 9. CDR1 is SEHNR and CDR2 is FQNEAQ in the germline V gene (reference sequence). This CDR3 is built from 16 residues. CDR3 bases: TGTGCCAGCAGCCCCGGCAGCGGGAGAGGCTACAATGAGCAGTTCTTC. The encoded protein is CASSPGSGRGYNEQFF. Variable domain in full (rest from reference TRBV7-9 and TRBJ2-1): DTGVSQNPRHKITKRGQNVTFRCDPISEHNRLYWYRQTLGQGPEFLTYFQNEAQLEKSRLLSDRFSAERPKGSFSTLEIQRTEQGDSAMYLCASSPGSGRGYNEQFFGPGTRLTVL.

The chain recombines TRBV18 with TRBJ2-2, with a tentative D call TRBD1 (5 bases). CDR1 and CDR2 from the germline V gene are KGHSH and LQKENI. With 1 base removed from V and 0 bases from J, the gap between germline ends came to 12 bases. This CDR3 is 17 amino acids long. The CDR3 coding sequence is TGTGCCAGCTCACCACAAGTCAGGGCGCCGAACACCGGGGAGCTGTTTTTT. Its translation: CASSPQVRAPNTGELFF.

This sequence joins TRBV9 and TRBJ1-3; D is ambiguous. Trimming pared 0 bases from V and 4 bases from J, leaving 8 bases between. The germline CDR1 and CDR2 sequences are SGDLS and YYNGEE. This CDR3 is 14 amino acids long. The CDR3 nucleotides read TGTGCCAGCAGCGTAGAAGGCAGGGGAAACACCATATATTTT. Translation gives CASSVEGRGNTIYF.

CDR3 sequence (DNA): TGTGCCAGCAGTCGAGGGACAGGGGGTTCCACCTACGAGCAGTACTTC. It encodes CASSRGTGGSTYEQYF. The rearrangement links TRBV27 to TRBJ2-7; 11 nucleotides line up with TRBD1. Germline lookup yields CDR1 MNHEY and CDR2 SMNVEV (reference sequence). The CDR3 runs 16 residues. V trimming: 5 bases; J trimming: 2 bases; junction bases outside the gene matches: 8.